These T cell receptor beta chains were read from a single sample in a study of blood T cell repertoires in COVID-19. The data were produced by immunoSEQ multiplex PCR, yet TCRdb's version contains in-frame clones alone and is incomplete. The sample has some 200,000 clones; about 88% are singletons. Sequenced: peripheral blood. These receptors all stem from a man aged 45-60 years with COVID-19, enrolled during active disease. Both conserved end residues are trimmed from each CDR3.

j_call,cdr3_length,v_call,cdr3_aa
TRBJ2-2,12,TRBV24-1,ATSPDRDTGELF
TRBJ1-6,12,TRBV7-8,ATSDRGLNSPLH
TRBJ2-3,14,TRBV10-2,ASSPTGGGSTDTQY
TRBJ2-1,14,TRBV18,ASSPWTSGTYNEQF
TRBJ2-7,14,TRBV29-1,SVEDAGTSGIYEQY
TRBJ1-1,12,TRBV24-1,ATSESRTATEAF
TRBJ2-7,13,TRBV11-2,ASSILRGVSYEQY
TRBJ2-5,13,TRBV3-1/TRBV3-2,ASSQLAGAQETQY
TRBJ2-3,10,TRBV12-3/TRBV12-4,ASRRGSDTQY
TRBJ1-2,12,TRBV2,ASTLGQGEGGYT
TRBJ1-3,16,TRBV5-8,ASSRSLLPGVSGNTIY
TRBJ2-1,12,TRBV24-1,ATEGLAGGNEQF
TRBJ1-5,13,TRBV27,ASSLSNRGDQPQH
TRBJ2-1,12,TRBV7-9,ASSLDVAYNEQF
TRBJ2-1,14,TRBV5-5,ASSPTGTGVRNEQF
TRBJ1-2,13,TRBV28,ASSLRGRVGYGYT
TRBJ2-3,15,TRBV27,ASSPRNRLAGRDTQY
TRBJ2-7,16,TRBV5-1,ASSYTPPTSSGGYEQY
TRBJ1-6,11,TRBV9,ASSHSGYSPLH
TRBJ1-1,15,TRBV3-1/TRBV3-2,ASSQIGDRDMNTEAF
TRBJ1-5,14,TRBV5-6,ASSFGGGTLNQPQH
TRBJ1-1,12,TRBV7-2,ASSLVGQNTEAF
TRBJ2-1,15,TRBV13,ASSARRRGFPYNEQF
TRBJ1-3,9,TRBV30,AWSQGNTIY
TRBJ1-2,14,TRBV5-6,ASSPLSPGEIYGYT
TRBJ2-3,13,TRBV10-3,AISTPGLATDTQY
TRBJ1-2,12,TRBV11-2,ASSFESGNYGYT
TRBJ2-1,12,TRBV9,ASSETFLAGEQF
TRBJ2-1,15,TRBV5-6,ASSPRTSGRVHNEQF
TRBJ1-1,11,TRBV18,ASSLGEDTEAF
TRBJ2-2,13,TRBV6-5,ASSRLAMNTGELF
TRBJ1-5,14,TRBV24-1,ATSDHRVGSNQPQH
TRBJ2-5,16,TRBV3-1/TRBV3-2,ASSQVLAGGPEQETQY
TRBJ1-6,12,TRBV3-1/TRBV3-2,ASSQAQNNSPLH
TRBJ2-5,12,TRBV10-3,AISESTGGETQY
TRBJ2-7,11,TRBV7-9,ASSLALEDIGY
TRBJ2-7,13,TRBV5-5,ASSLGQGMNYEQY
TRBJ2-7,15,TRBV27,ASSLIGLAGNSYEQY
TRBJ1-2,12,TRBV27,ASSFVRGLYGYT
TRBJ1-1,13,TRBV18,ASSPSGALNTEAF
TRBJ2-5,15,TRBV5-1,ASSHWTSGDPQETQY
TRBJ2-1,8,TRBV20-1,SAGVNEQF
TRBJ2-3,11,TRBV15,ATSILAADTQY
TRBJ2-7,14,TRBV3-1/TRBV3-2,ASSHYRGPRPYEQY
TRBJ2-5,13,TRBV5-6,ASRADRMYQETQY
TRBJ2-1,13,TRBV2,ASSERGTGYNEQF
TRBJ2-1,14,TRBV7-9,ASTSLREREGNEQF
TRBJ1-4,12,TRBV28,ASSLGQGNEKLF
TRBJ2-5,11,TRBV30,AWSFAGEETQY
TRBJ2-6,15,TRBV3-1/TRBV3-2,ASSQSNPFSGANVLT
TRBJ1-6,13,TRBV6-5,ASMRAAAGNSPLH
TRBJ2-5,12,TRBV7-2,ASSLVGGRETQY
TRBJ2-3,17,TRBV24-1,ATSDLTGTGHTSTDTQY
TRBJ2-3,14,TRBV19,ASRSALAGLTDTQY
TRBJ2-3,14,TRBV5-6,ASSRGLAGVSDTQY
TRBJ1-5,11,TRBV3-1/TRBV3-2,ASSQGPGEPQH
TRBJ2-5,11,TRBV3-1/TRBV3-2,ASSQVIKETQY
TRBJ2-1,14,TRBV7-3,ASSLLVGGAPDEQF
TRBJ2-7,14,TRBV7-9,ASSPRHTRHPYEQY